A single sample gave rise to the 18 T cell receptor beta chains below, sequenced in a study of blood T cell repertoires in COVID-19. Assay used: immunoSEQ multiplex PCR; TCRdb lists only in-frame clones, some missing. Of hundreds of thousands of clones listed, over 75% are singletons. Sequenced: peripheral blood. Receptor source: a man aged 50 or older with COVID-19, enrolled during active disease.

V gene TRBV18 combines with J gene TRBJ1-4; D unclear. The CDR3 totals 14 residues. Germline V CDR1 and CDR2: KGHSH, LQKENI. Deletions cut 0 bases from V and 8 bases from J, with 10 bases between. CDR3 region: CASSPPSLKEKLFF. CDR3 DNA: TGTGCCAGCTCACCACCCTCTTTAAAAGAAAAACTGTTTTTT.

This chain uses TRBV28 with TRBJ1-5, with 9 bases fitting TRBD1. CDR1 is MDHEN and CDR2 is SYDVKM in the germline V gene. After removal of 5 bases from V and 1 base from J, the junction contained 6 bases not matched to a gene. The CDR3 spans 16 residues. The CDR3 sequence is CASSLPGQGSNQPQHF. CDR3 nucleotides: TGTGCCAGCAGTCTACCGGGACAGGGCAGCAATCAGCCCCAGCATTTT.

In its sample, this clone was seen a few times. This chain uses TRBV18 with TRBJ1-3; 9 nucleotides align to TRBD1. This CDR3 has 14 residues. Germline V gene sequence: CDR1 KGHSH, CDR2 LQKENI. V trimming: 4 bases; J trimming: 4 bases; junction bases outside the gene matches: 2. CDR3: CASSLGQGGNTIYF. Here the CDR3 DNA reads TGTGCCAGCTCACTGGGACAGGGAGGAAACACCATATATTTT.

The chain is built from TRBV28 and TRBJ1-1; D is unresolved. The CDR3 covers 14 residues. Trimming left V 3 bases short and J 3 bases short, with 11 bases between. The germline gives CDR1 MDHEN, CDR2 SYDVKM. In nucleotides, the CDR3 is TGTGCCAGCAGTTTCACGTCGAGGGACACTGAAGCTTTCTTT. This translates into CASSFTSRDTEAFF.

This sequence joins TRBV4-3 and TRBJ2-1; TRBD1 agrees at 7 bases. CDR1 and CDR2 from the germline V gene are LGHNA and YSLEER. The CDR3 totals 15 residues. Trimming at V came to 4 bases and at J to 3 bases, leaving 6 bases not matched to a gene. CDR3 residues: CASSPNWDSYNEQFF. DNA for the CDR3: TGCGCCAGCAGCCCCAACTGGGACAGCTACAATGAGCAGTTCTTC.

This sequence joins TRBV10-1 and TRBJ1-4; a possible D gene is TRBD1 (5 bases). Looked up from germline, CDR1 is WNHNN and CDR2 is SYGVQD (reference sequence). Trimming cost V 6 bases and J 0 bases, with 17 bases left between them. The CDR3 runs 17 residues. The CDR3 bases are TGCGCCAGCAGCACAGACAGACCTGGGACAACTAATGAAAAACTGTTTTTT. As protein: CASSTDRPGTTNEKLFF.

The chain uses TRBV7-9 and TRBJ2-3, with 8 bases aligning to TRBD1. Unmatched junction bases numbered 3, after V lost 5 bases and J lost 2 bases. The CDR3 is made up of 14 amino acids. Germline CDR1 is SEHNR and CDR2 is FQNEAQ (reference sequence). The CDR3 reads CASSQTGVTDTQYF. For the CDR3, the DNA is TGTGCCAGCAGCCAGACAGGGGTCACAGATACGCAGTATTTT.

The sample holds one count of this clone. CDR3 coding DNA: TGTGCCTGGGCGGGGACAGGAGGGGGGCTTGCGCCCCGGTTTTTT. Its translation: CAWAGTGGGLAPRFF. The V gene is TRBV30, the J gene TRBJ1-4; 8 nucleotides match TRBD1. The CDR3 loop spans 15 amino acids. The V gene's germline CDR1 is GTSNPN and CDR2 SVGIG (reference sequence). The ends lost 5 bases at V and 16 bases at J; junction bases unmatched: 21.

The gene calls are TRBV4-1 and TRBJ2-1; 7 bases map to TRBD2. The germline V gene encodes CDR1 MGHRA and CDR2 YSYEKL. Trimming took 1 base from V and 0 from J; bases not matched to a gene: 3. The CDR3 runs to 16 residues. The CDR3 loop is CASSQGPSGSYNEQFF. DNA for the CDR3: TGCGCCAGCAGCCAAGGGCCTAGCGGCTCCTACAATGAGCAGTTCTTC.

V is TRBV7-3 and J is TRBJ1-2, with 7 bases aligning to TRBD1. The CDR3 consists of 16 residues. Germline V lookup: CDR1 SGHTA, CDR2 FQGTGA. J gave up 3 bases and V 2 bases, and 9 bases lay outside the gene matches. CDR3 coding DNA: TGTGCCAGCAGCTTATGGGTACAGGGGCGAGACTATGGCTACACCTTC. Residues: CASSLWVQGRDYGYTF.

The genes are TRBV10-3 and TRBJ2-3, with D possibly TRBD1 on 5 matching bases. Germline loops: CDR1 ENHRY, CDR2 SYGVKD. With 8 bases removed from V and 0 bases from J, the gap between germline ends came to 15 bases. This CDR3 is built from 15 residues. The CDR3 loop reads CAIAPQDTSTDTQYF. The CDR3 nucleotides are TGTGCCATCGCCCCCCAGGACACTAGCACAGATACGCAGTATTTT.

V is TRBV24-1 and J is TRBJ2-2; 8 nucleotides align to TRBD1. This CDR3 comprises 14 residues. V dropped 7 bases and J dropped 6; count of bases not matched to a gene: 6. Germline V gene data show CDR1 as KGHDR and CDR2 as SFDVKD. For the CDR3, the DNA is TGTGCCACCAGCACGGACAGGGAGGCCGGGGAGCTGTTTTTT. Protein: CATSTDREAGELFF.

The chain joins TRBV2 to TRBJ2-1; TRBD1 might be the D (5 bases). Germline values: CDR1 SNHLY, CDR2 FYNNEI. With 5 bases removed from V and 10 bases from J, the gap between germline ends came to 21 bases. The CDR3 covers 15 residues. This CDR3 reads CASSRPWGDLHEQFF. The CDR3, as DNA: TGTGCCAGCAGTAGGCCATGGGGCGACCTACACGAGCAGTTCTTC.

The rearrangement links TRBV5-5 to TRBJ1-2; D is possibly TRBD1 (6 bases). Germline lookup yields CDR1 SGHKS and CDR2 YYEKEE (reference sequence). The CDR3 has 15 residues. Trimming left V 0 bases short and J 0 bases short, with 9 bases between. The CDR3 spells CASSLGQVTNYGYTF. The CDR3 DNA is TGTGCCAGCAGCTTGGGACAGGTTACTAACTATGGCTACACCTTC.

The chain uses TRBV7-6 and TRBJ2-3; 9 positions match TRBD1. After removal of 5 bases from V and 5 bases from J, the junction contained 2 bases not matched to a gene. Per the germline V gene, CDR1 is SGHVS and CDR2 is FNYEAQ. The CDR3 is 13 residues long. CDR3 sequence (DNA): TGTGCCAGCAGCCGGGACAGGGAAGATACGCAGTATTTT. It specifies CASSRDREDTQYF.

The chain employs TRBV3-1 (or the pseudogene TRBV3-2) and TRBJ2-7, with TRBD1 identical over 7 bases. The trim removed 0 bases at V and 3 bases at J, leaving 11 bases unmatched. This CDR3 comprises 17 residues. The germline V gene encodes CDR1 LGHDT and CDR2 YNNKEL (reference sequence). The CDR3 nucleotides are TGTGCCAGCAGCCAAGATCCACAGGGGCGATCCGTCTACGAGCAGTACTTC. It yields the protein CASSQDPQGRSVYEQYF.

This chain joins TRBV6-5 and TRBJ2-7; 7 bases map to TRBD2. V lost 0 bases to trimming and J lost 7 bases; unmatched junction nucleotides: 6. This CDR3 comprises 14 residues. Germline V gene lookup returns CDR1 MNHEY and CDR2 SVGAGI. CDR3: CASSYSGWGGEQYF. The CDR3 DNA reads as TGTGCCAGCAGTTACTCAGGGTGGGGGGGAGAGCAGTACTTC.

The rearrangement links TRBV29-1 to TRBJ2-1; D might be TRBD1 (5 bases). V lost 5 bases to trimming and J lost 1 base, with 9 bases between them. This CDR3 is built from 13 residues. The germline V gene encodes CDR1 SQVTM and CDR2 ANQGSEA. In nucleotides, the CDR3 is TGCAGCGTTTACAGGATTTCCTACAATGAGCAGTTCTTC. It codes for CSVYRISYNEQFF.